A selection of T cell receptor beta chains follows, all from one sample in a study of response to subunit inactivated influenza vaccine. One entry per CDR3 protein, called by TCRdb with MiXCR from the RT-PCR reads. The data hold under 950,000 distinct CDR3 sequences, with over 20% observed a single time. The sequencing used PBMCs from blood, collected 4 to 6 days after vaccination. The receptor source for this set is a man aged 45 to 65 who received an inactivated influenza vaccine. CDR3s include the opening cysteine and the closing phenylalanine or tryptophan. D genes are given only for firm matches. Clone sizes are given selectively: once, few, many, or a class where the clone is expanded.

d_call	clone_size	cdr3_length	v_call	j_call	cdr3_aa	cdr3_nt
-	-	15	TRBV2	TRBJ2-2	CASSDDATNTGELFF	TGTGCCAGCAGTGATGACGCCACCAACACCGGGGAGCTGTTTTTT
-	-	14	TRBV19	TRBJ2-3	CASRARGAWDTQYF	TGTGCCAGTAGGGCACGGGGCGCCTGGGATACGCAGTATTTT
-	few	16	TRBV28	TRBJ1-5	CASSLGTGIFNQPQHF	TGTGCCAGCAGTTTAGGTACAGGGATTTTCAATCAGCCCCAGCATTTT
-	few	16	TRBV5-1	TRBJ1-4	CASSLAVGTTNEKLFF	TGCGCCAGCAGCTTGGCCGTCGGGACAACTAATGAAAAACTGTTTTTT
TRBD1	-	14	TRBV7-2	TRBJ2-3	CASSQGAMSDTQYF	TGTGCCAGCAGCCAGGGGGCGATGTCAGATACGCAGTATTTT
-	few	14	TRBV20-1	TRBJ2-5	CSARERRLQETQYF	TGCAGTGCTAGGGAGAGAAGGCTGCAAGAGACCCAGTACTTC
TRBD2	-	16	TRBV28	TRBJ2-2	CASTPGGGGRTGELFF	TGTGCCAGCACTCCGGGAGGTGGCGGGAGGACCGGGGAGCTGTTTTTT
TRBD1	-	15	TRBV28	TRBJ2-1	CASSLPHPQGFEQFF	TGTGCCAGCAGTTTACCCCATCCACAGGGGTTCGAGCAGTTCTTC
-	-	17	TRBV27	TRBJ2-1	CASSLGTRPSRYNEQFF	TGTGCCAGCAGTTTAGGGACCAGGCCCTCTCGCTACAATGAGCAGTTCTTC
-	-	14	TRBV12-3/TRBV12-4	TRBJ2-1	CASRSALSYNEQFF	TGTGCCAGCAGAAGCGCCCTCTCCTACAATGAGCAGTTCTTC
TRBD2	-	15	TRBV12-3/TRBV12-4	TRBJ2-2	CATGGTSGSTGELFF	TGTGCCACCGGGGGGACTAGCGGTTCCACCGGGGAGCTGTTTTTT
-	-	15	TRBV20-1	TRBJ2-7	CSARDRSASSYEQYF	TGCAGTGCTAGAGATCGGAGCGCGTCATCCTACGAGCAGTACTTC
-	-	15	TRBV12-3/TRBV12-4	TRBJ1-2	CASSLVPAPPYGYTF	TGTGCCAGCAGTTTAGTTCCGGCTCCGCCGTATGGCTACACCTTC
-	few	14	TRBV25-1	TRBJ2-2	CASSEWTWGGELFF	TGTGCCAGCAGTGAATGGACATGGGGCGGGGAGCTGTTTTTT
-	few	15	TRBV15	TRBJ1-5	CATSRDTGTRQPQHF	TGTGCCACCAGCAGAGATACAGGGACGCGGCAGCCCCAGCATTTT
-	-	14	TRBV5-4	TRBJ2-5	CASSGVGNGETQYF	TGTGCCAGCAGCGGAGTAGGGAACGGCGAGACCCAGTACTTC
-	-	13	TRBV28	TRBJ2-1	CASSSERRNEQFF	TGTGCCAGCAGTTCCGAGCGACGCAATGAGCAGTTCTTC
TRBD1	-	14	TRBV9	TRBJ2-1	CASSPRQGPNEQFF	TGTGCCAGCAGCCCGCGACAGGGTCCCAATGAGCAGTTCTTC
TRBD1	few	16	TRBV18	TRBJ2-7	CASSPGQGGRSGEQYF	TGTGCCAGCTCACCCGGACAGGGGGGCCGATCTGGCGAGCAGTACTTC
TRBD1	-	15	TRBV5-5	TRBJ1-2	CASSPSGQDRYGYTF	TGTGCCAGCAGCCCATCCGGACAGGATCGCTATGGCTACACCTTC
TRBD1	many	16	TRBV11-2	TRBJ1-2	CASSRLRDRRYYGYTF	TGTGCCAGCAGCAGACTTCGGGACAGGCGGTACTATGGCTACACCTTC
-	many	15	TRBV6-1	TRBJ2-7	CASSEAWRGNGEQYF	TGTGCCAGCAGTGAAGCGTGGAGGGGGAACGGCGAGCAGTACTTC
TRBD2	few	15	TRBV7-8	TRBJ2-1	CASSHSAGGSHEQFF	TGTGCCAGCAGCCACTCCGCGGGAGGGAGCCATGAGCAGTTCTTC
-	-	14	TRBV7-2	TRBJ2-7	CASSLSSLLYEQYF	TGTGCCAGCAGCTTATCAAGCCTTCTCTACGAGCAGTACTTC
-	-	10	TRBV29-1	TRBJ1-1	CSVWDNEAFF	TGCAGCGTTTGGGACAATGAAGCTTTCTTT
-	many	15	TRBV20-1	TRBJ2-7	CSAGVSNLVLNEQYF	TGCAGTGCTGGAGTATCAAACTTGGTTCTCAACGAGCAGTACTTC
-	-	14	TRBV18	TRBJ2-2	CASSPRQGLGELFF	TGTGCCAGCTCACCACGACAGGGACTCGGGGAGCTGTTTTTT
TRBD2	few	20	TRBV2	TRBJ2-3	CASKGDRAGRASPRTDTQYF	TGTGCCAGCAAAGGGGACCGTGCCGGGAGGGCCTCCCCCCGCACAGATACGCAGTATTTT
TRBD1	few	14	TRBV6-2/TRBV6-3	TRBJ2-2	CASSFLQGTGELFF	TGTGCCAGCAGTTTCCTACAGGGGACCGGGGAGCTGTTTTTT
TRBD2	few	15	TRBV20-1	TRBJ2-3	CSAQIAGKETDTQYF	TGCAGTGCTCAAATAGCGGGGAAGGAAACAGATACGCAGTATTTT
-	few	14	TRBV11-2	TRBJ2-5	CASSLEPGMETQYF	TGTGCCAGCAGCTTAGAGCCAGGGATGGAGACCCAGTACTTC
-	many	17	TRBV5-6	TRBJ2-3	CASSLVSGHPTTDTQYF	TGTGCCAGCAGCTTGGTTTCGGGACATCCTACTACAGATACGCAGTATTTT
-	-	14	TRBV11-2	TRBJ2-7	CASSLYPGPYEQYF	TGTGCCAGCAGCTTATATCCGGGACCCTACGAGCAGTACTTC
-	-	13	TRBV2	TRBJ2-3	CASAGEGTDTQYF	TGTGCCAGCGCAGGGGAGGGCACAGATACGCAGTATTTT
-	few	14	TRBV11-2	TRBJ2-3	CASSRAPSQDTQYF	TGTGCCAGCAGCCGCGCCCCGAGTCAAGATACGCAGTATTTT
-	-	13	TRBV6-1	TRBJ2-2	CATHRAYTGELFF	TGTGCCACCCACAGGGCCTACACCGGGGAGCTGTTTTTT
-	few	15	TRBV7-6	TRBJ2-5	CASSLVQGHHETQYF	TGTGCCAGCAGCTTAGTGCAGGGCCATCATGAGACCCAGTACTTC
TRBD2	-	18	TRBV14	TRBJ2-3	CASSQGRMIAGTTDTQYF	TGTGCCAGCAGCCAAGGCCGGATGATAGCGGGAACAACAGATACGCAGTATTTT
TRBD2	many	13	TRBV20-1	TRBJ2-1	CSAAPSGSRGKFF	TGCAGTGCGGCACCTAGCGGGAGTCGAGGGAAGTTCTTC
-	-	15	TRBV9	TRBJ1-1	CASSVGLSKNTEAFF	TGTGCCAGCAGCGTAGGACTTTCGAAGAACACTGAAGCTTTCTTT
-	-	13	TRBV5-1	TRBJ2-5	CASSPGPEETQYF	TGTGCCAGCTCACCAGGGCCCGAAGAGACCCAGTACTTC
-	few	16	TRBV19	TRBJ2-6	CASSREGGTGANVLTF	TGTGCCAGTAGCCGAGAGGGAGGAACTGGGGCCAACGTCCTGACTTTC